One sample yielded the 22 T cell receptor beta chains listed below, sequenced in a study of CD8 T cells in ankylosing spondylitis (dated by TCRdb to about 2017). The library came from 5' RACE. Sequencing instrument: Illumina HiSeq 2500. TCRdb reprocessing: public reads trimmed at Q25 with fastp, clones called with MiXCR, in-frame beta chains kept. Rows matching on CDR3 protein sequence are summarized as one entry with the most common DNA and genes. The sample records 7,600 or so distinct CDR3 sequences, approximately 2.9% of which are singletons. The ten largest clones add up to 37% of the sample. Material for sequencing was blood, either unsorted or a sorted T cell fraction (not recorded which). These TCRs come from a female donor with ankylosing spondylitis or in good health (not recorded which).

This clonotype was observed at least ten times. CDR3 residues: CASSVSGGSYNEQFF. The CDR3 DNA reads as TGTGCCAGCAGCGTAAGCGGGGGGTCCTACAATGAGCAGTTCTTC. The rearrangement joins TRBV9 to TRBJ2-1; TRBD2 aligns across 9 bases. CDR1 SGDLS and CDR2 YYNGEE come from the germline V gene. CDR3 length: 15 residues. Germline trimming cut 1 base from V and 1 base from J; bases unmatched to any gene: 0. Looking up the rest from reference TRBV9 and TRBJ2-1 gives the full variable domain: DSGVTQTPKHLITATGQRVTLRCSPRSGDLSVYWYQQSLDQGLQFLIQYYNGEERAKGNILERFSAQQFPDLHSELNLSSLELGDSALYFCASSVSGGSYNEQFFGPGTRLTVL.

This clonotype has at least ten counts. CDR3 sequence reads: CASSAGMETQYF. As DNA, the CDR3 is TGTGCCAGCAGCGCCGGCATGGAGACCCAGTACTTC. The rearrangement joins TRBV9 to TRBJ2-5; D is unresolved. Trimming removed 3 bases from V and 5 bases from J, with 8 bases in between. This CDR3 spans 12 amino acids. Germline V lookup: CDR1 SGDLS, CDR2 YYNGEE.

There are many counts of this clonotype. The chain joins TRBV9 to TRBJ2-1; TRBD2 matches 8 bases. CDR1 is SGDLS, CDR2 YYNGEE, per germline. Germline trimming cut 3 bases from V and 9 bases from J; bases unmatched to any gene: 5. The CDR3 consists of 13 residues. For the CDR3, the DNA is TGTGCCAGCAGCGCGGGAGGGTGGACTGAGCAGTTCTTC. Translating gives CASSAGGWTEQFF.

This clonotype came up many times. The DNA for the CDR3 is TGTGCCAGCAGCCGGGCGTCCCAGGTAGATACGCAGTATTTT. Amino acid sequence: CASSRASQVDTQYF. The gene calls are TRBV9 and TRBJ2-3; D is unclear. The CDR3 is made up of 14 amino acids. V dropped 4 bases and J dropped 5 bases, with 14 bases sitting between them. Germline CDR1 reads SGDLS; CDR2 reads YYNGEE. The whole variable domain, remainder taken from reference TRBV9 and TRBJ2-3, is DSGVTQTPKHLITATGQRVTLRCSPRSGDLSVYWYQQSLDQGLQFLIQYYNGEERAKGNILERFSAQQFPDLHSELNLSSLELGDSALYFCASSRASQVDTQYFGPGTRLTVL.

This clonotype was seen at least ten times. The J gene is TRBJ2-1, the V gene TRBV9; maybe TRBD2 (5 bases). The germline V gene encodes CDR1 SGDLS and CDR2 YYNGEE. The CDR3 extends over 14 amino acids. V was shortened by 0 bases and J by 6 bases, with 10 bases between the two germline ends. The CDR3 nucleotides are TGTGCCAGCAGCGTAGCTGTGGGAGTCAATGAGCAGTTCTTC. This encodes CASSVAVGVNEQFF.

This clonotype was found many times. The genes are TRBV9 and TRBJ2-1; possible D gene TRBD1, 5 bases. The CDR3 runs to 14 residues. The germline gives CDR1 SGDLS, CDR2 YYNGEE. V lost 5 bases and J 4 bases, leaving 13 bases between the germline ends. This CDR3 is CASSDSRHYNEQFF. The CDR3, as DNA: TGTGCCAGCAGTGACAGCCGACATTACAATGAGCAGTTCTTC.

This clonotype was seen many times. The V call is TRBV9, the J call TRBJ2-3; a possible D gene is TRBD2 (6 bases). The CDR3 runs 15 residues. V lost 0 bases, J lost 1 base, and 9 bases lay in between. Per the germline V gene, CDR1 is SGDLS and CDR2 is YYNGEE. CDR3 loop: CASSVAGVGTDTQYF. The CDR3 bases are TGTGCCAGCAGCGTAGCGGGAGTCGGCACAGATACGCAGTATTTT.

This clonotype was seen at least ten times. The chain joins TRBV9 to TRBJ2-5, with D maybe TRBD1 (6 bases). CDR3 size: 14 residues. The germline V gene has CDR1 SGDLS and CDR2 YYNGEE. Trimming pared 3 bases from V and 1 base from J, leaving 10 bases between. CDR3 protein: CASSAQGTQETQYF. The CDR3 region has the DNA TGTGCCAGCAGCGCCCAGGGGACCCAAGAGACCCAGTACTTC.

The sample holds many counts of this clonotype. The chain recombines TRBV9 with TRBJ2-7; either TRBD1 or TRBD2 may fit D (7 bases each). This CDR3 region has 17 residues. Germline CDR1 is SGDLS and CDR2 is YYNGEE. Trimming pared 3 bases from V and 6 bases from J, leaving 25 bases between. This CDR3 reads CASSASPGEGALSEQYF. CDR3 sequence (DNA): TGTGCCAGCAGCGCTAGCCCCGGGGAGGGGGCTCTTAGCGAGCAGTACTTC.

This clonotype was found many times. V and J are TRBV9 and TRBJ2-7; D remains ambiguous. V dropped 4 bases and J dropped 7 bases, with 15 bases sitting between them. The CDR3 runs 13 residues. Germline CDR1 SGDLS, CDR2 YYNGEE. The CDR3: CASSTGPITEQYF. CDR3 coding DNA: TGTGCCAGCAGCACGGGCCCCATAACGGAGCAGTACTTC.

This clonotype showed up many times. V and J are TRBV9 and TRBJ1-2; D is perhaps TRBD1 (5 bases). V was trimmed by 3 bases and J by 4 bases, leaving 16 bases between them. Germline loops: CDR1 SGDLS, CDR2 YYNGEE. The CDR3 spans 15 residues. DNA for the CDR3: TGTGCCAGCAGCGCCAATCATGACAGCGGCTATGGCTACACCTTC. Protein sequence: CASSANHDSGYGYTF. The full variable domain, with the rest looked up from reference TRBV9 and TRBJ1-2, is DSGVTQTPKHLITATGQRVTLRCSPRSGDLSVYWYQQSLDQGLQFLIQYYNGEERAKGNILERFSAQQFPDLHSELNLSSLELGDSALYFCASSANHDSGYGYTFGSGTRLTVV.

This clonotype has at least ten counts. This chain joins TRBV9 and TRBJ1-2, with 12 bases lining up with TRBD1. Germline CDR1 is SGDLS and CDR2 is YYNGEE. The J segment lost 8 bases and the V segment lost 7 bases, leaving 6 bases of the junction unmatched. The CDR3 covers 13 residues. The CDR3 DNA sequence: TGTGCCAGCGGGGGACAGGGGGCATCCGGCTACACCTTC. It codes for CASGGQGASGYTF. Variable domain in full (rest from reference TRBV9 and TRBJ1-2): DSGVTQTPKHLITATGQRVTLRCSPRSGDLSVYWYQQSLDQGLQFLIQYYNGEERAKGNILERFSAQQFPDLHSELNLSSLELGDSALYFCASGGQGASGYTFGSGTRLTVV.

This clonotype was seen ten or more times. This chain connects TRBV9 to TRBJ2-7; 7 nucleotides match TRBD2. The germline CDR1 and CDR2 sequences are SGDLS and YYNGEE. The CDR3 is 14 amino acids. V gave up 2 bases and J gave up 2 bases; unmatched junction bases: 4. The CDR3 DNA reads as TGTGCCAGCAGCGTGGGCGGGAGAGCCTACGAGCAGTACTTC. Its translation: CASSVGGRAYEQYF.

Many counts were recorded for this clonotype. The CDR3 coding sequence is TGTGCCAGCAGCGTAGATCAGGGGAGCACAGATACGCAGTATTTT. As protein: CASSVDQGSTDTQYF. This sequence joins TRBV9 and TRBJ2-3, with D perhaps matching TRBD1 (6 bases). Germline V gives CDR1 SGDLS, CDR2 YYNGEE. There are 15 residues in the CDR3. V shed 0 bases and J shed 0 bases, with 8 bases lying between them.

The table lists this clonotype with many counts. This chain connects TRBV9 to TRBJ2-5; the D gene is possibly TRBD2 (6 bases). This CDR3 spans 15 amino acids. The ends were cut back, 0 bases at V and 5 bases at J, with 14 bases in the middle. Per germline, CDR1 SGDLS and CDR2 YYNGEE. The CDR3 reads CASSVGSSAWETQYF. Written as DNA, the CDR3 is TGTGCCAGCAGCGTAGGATCTAGCGCATGGGAGACCCAGTACTTC.

Many counts were recorded for this clonotype. The genes are TRBV9 and TRBJ2-1; no clear D. V lost 4 bases to trimming and J lost 5 bases, with 4 bases between them. In germline, CDR1 is SGDLS, CDR2 YYNGEE. The CDR3 runs 11 residues. The CDR3 here is CASSPNNEQFF. CDR3 bases: TGTGCCAGCAGCCCTAACAATGAGCAGTTCTTC.

The chain combines TRBV28 with TRBJ2-6, with a tentative D call TRBD1 (5 bases). The ends were cut back, 1 base at V and 2 bases at J, with 6 bases in the middle. Germline-derived CDR1 and CDR2 are MDHEN and SYDVKM. This CDR3 is built from 15 residues. CDR3 amino acids: CASSLLGAGANVLTF. DNA of the CDR3: TGTGCCAGCAGTTTATTAGGGGCTGGGGCCAACGTCCTGACTTTC. Based on the CDR3 plus reference TRBV28 and TRBJ2-6, the full variable domain is DVKVTQSSRYLVKRTGEKVFLECVQDMDHENMFWYRQDPGLGLRLIYFSYDVKMKEKGDIPEGYSVSREKKERFSLILESASTNQTSMYLCASSLLGAGANVLTFGAGSRLTVL.

There are many counts of this clonotype. The chain couples TRBV9 to TRBJ2-3; 7 bases agree with TRBD2. The CDR3 runs 15 residues. With V trimmed by 0 bases and J by 2 bases, 3 bases remained unmatched. CDR1 is SGDLS, CDR2 YYNGEE, per germline. The CDR3 reads CASSVVAGTTDTQYF. The CDR3, as DNA: TGTGCCAGCAGCGTAGTAGCGGGTACCACAGATACGCAGTATTTT.

This clonotype is labeled medium-sized. The CDR3 coding sequence is TGTGCCAGCAGCGTAGAGGGACTAGCCGGACCCTACGAGCAGTACTTC. This gives the protein CASSVEGLAGPYEQYF. J is TRBJ2-7 and V is TRBV9; 9 nucleotides match TRBD2. The V and J ends lost 0 bases and 2 bases, in that order; junction bases with no gene match: 6. CDR3 length: 16 residues. Germline loops: CDR1 SGDLS, CDR2 YYNGEE.

This clonotype showed up many times. The CDR3 spells CASSFLAGGQADTQYF. CDR3 nucleotide sequence: TGTGCCAGCAGCTTTCTAGCGGGGGGTCAGGCAGATACGCAGTATTTT. The chain links TRBV9 to TRBJ2-3; the match to TRBD2 covers 11 bases. Germline CDR1 and CDR2: SGDLS and YYNGEE. V lost 4 bases to trimming and J lost 4 bases; unmatched junction nucleotides: 8. This CDR3 is 16 amino acids long.

This clonotype came up many times. The chain has TRBV9 and TRBJ1-5, with 9 positions matching TRBD1. J gave up 6 bases and V 0 bases, and 1 base lay outside the gene matches. Germline CDR1 reads SGDLS; CDR2 reads YYNGEE. The CDR3 extends over 14 amino acids. CDR3 in amino acids: CASSVGTGVQPQHF. CDR3 in DNA: TGTGCCAGCAGCGTAGGGACAGGGGTTCAGCCCCAGCATTTT.

This clonotype was detected many times. V and J are TRBV9 and TRBJ2-7; TRBD2 matches at 8 bases. Trimming cost V 1 base and J 3 bases; bases outside gene matches: 0. CDR1 is SGDLS and CDR2 is YYNGEE in the germline V gene. CDR3 length: 13 residues. DNA of the CDR3: TGTGCCAGCAGCGTAAGCGGGAGCTACGAGCAGTACTTC. Encoded protein: CASSVSGSYEQYF.